Each of the 14 T cell receptor beta chains below was sequenced from the same sample in a study of T cells after yellow fever vaccination. TCRdb ran MiXCR on the 5' RACE reads and lists one entry per CDR3 protein. The profile shows just under 600,000 distinct CDR3 sequences, about 14% of them singletons. Material: PBMCs, obtained on the day of the yellow fever booster vaccination. The receptors here all came from a man aged 25-40 years who received the YFV17D yellow fever vaccine.

This clonotype came up a few times. The chain uses TRBV5-4 and TRBJ2-7; a weak D match, TRBD1 (5 bases). Trimming took off 4 bases at V and 5 bases at J, with 13 bases between the two ends. Germline V gives CDR1 SGHNT, CDR2 YYREEE (reference sequence). The CDR3 totals 13 residues. CDR3 residues: CASSRTGIDEQYF. CDR3 in DNA: TGTGCCAGCAGCCGTACAGGTATCGACGAGCAGTACTTC.

This clonotype was recorded a few times. The chain employs TRBV20-1 and TRBJ1-3; D call uncertain. This CDR3 contains 15 residues. Trimming left V 1 base short and J 1 base short, with 11 bases between. Germline V lookup: CDR1 DFQATT, CDR2 SNEGSKA (reference sequence). The CDR3 protein is CSARGNIGSGNTIYF. The CDR3 DNA is TGCAGTGCTAGAGGAAACATAGGGTCTGGAAACACCATATATTTT.

CDR3 residues: CATGTATFTDTQYF. Here the CDR3 DNA reads TGTGCCACCGGGACAGCCACGTTCACAGATACGCAGTATTTT. This chain joins TRBV10-3 and TRBJ2-3; 7 positions agree with TRBD1. The CDR3 sequence is 14 residues long. Germline-derived CDR1 and CDR2 are ENHRY and SYGVKD. V trimming: 10 bases; J trimming: 2 bases; junction bases outside the gene matches: 9.

In this sample, this clonotype turned up a few times. In nucleotides, the CDR3 is TGTGCCAGCAGCCAAGGACGCCTCCGGGACCAGTACTTC. This translates into CASSQGRLRDQYF. The J gene is TRBJ2-5, the V gene TRBV14; TRBD2 is a possible D gene (5 bases). The CDR3 length is 13 residues. V lost 1 base, J lost 10 bases, and 13 bases lay in between. Germline V lookup: CDR1 SGHDN, CDR2 FVKESK. The entire variable domain, with the rest obtained from reference TRBV14 and TRBJ2-5, is as follows: EAGVTQFPSHSVIEKGQTVTLRCDPISGHDNLYWYRRVMGKEIKFLLHFVKESKQDESGMPNNRFLAERTGGTYSTLKVQPAELEDSGVYFCASSQGRLRDQYFGPGTRLLVL.

This clonotype came up a few times. The rearrangement links TRBV9 to TRBJ1-5, with D uncertain. V shed 4 bases and J shed 7 bases, with 18 bases lying between them. Germline assignment: CDR1 SGDLS and CDR2 YYNGEE. The CDR3 totals 15 residues. CDR3 nucleotide sequence: TGTGCCAGCAGCCCCGGTGAATGGCGCGGGCAGCCCCAGCATTTT. Its protein product is CASSPGEWRGQPQHF.

This clonotype was counted only a few times. This chain joins TRBV7-8 and TRBJ2-1, with 8 bases identical to TRBD2. The CDR3 runs to 16 residues. From germline, CDR1 is SGHVS and CDR2 FQNEAQ. V lost 1 base and J lost 4; bases outside the gene matches: 6. The CDR3 reads CASSLVLAGKYNEQFF. The CDR3 nucleotides are TGTGCCAGCAGCTTAGTTTTAGCGGGAAAATACAATGAGCAGTTCTTC.

The V and J genes are TRBV20-1 and TRBJ2-5; 8 bases are a match to TRBD2. The CDR3 loop spans 14 amino acids. Germline loops: CDR1 DFQATT, CDR2 SNEGSKA (reference sequence). V shed 5 bases and J 5 bases; nucleotides not matched to a gene: 10. DNA of the CDR3: TGCAGTGCTTCCAAGCGGGAGATCGCCGAGACCCAGTACTTC. This translates into CSASKREIAETQYF.

In its sample, this clonotype was seen a few times. Compared with germline, one end of the junction differs, possibly owing to a read error. The rearrangement links TRBV6-1 to TRBJ2-7; 7 bases are a match to TRBD1. Germline CDR1 MNHNS, CDR2 SASEGT. The CDR3 runs 14 residues. The CDR3 reads CASSRPGQPYEQYF. The CDR3 coding sequence is TGTGCCAGCAGCAGACCGGGACAGCCGTACGAACAGTACTTC.

In this sample, this clonotype turned up a few times. This sequence joins TRBV4-3 and TRBJ2-1, with TRBD2 matching 9 bases. This CDR3 has 13 residues. The V gene's germline CDR1 is LGHNA and CDR2 YSLEER. J lost 13 bases, V lost 3 bases, and 7 bases had no gene match. CDR3 in amino acids: CASSQISGSPQFF. CDR3 DNA sequence: TGCGCCAGCAGCCAGATTAGCGGGAGTCCCCAGTTCTTC.

The chain uses TRBV7-9 and TRBJ2-3; D ambiguous. CDR1 and CDR2 (germline): SEHNR, FQNEAQ (reference sequence). CDR3 length: 14 amino acids. V was shortened by 11 bases and J by 1 base, with 16 bases between the two germline ends. CDR3 sequence reads: CASVGAERTDTQYF. The CDR3 DNA reads TGTGCCTCCGTGGGTGCGGAACGCACAGATACGCAGTATTTT. The entire variable domain, with the rest obtained from reference TRBV7-9 and TRBJ2-3, is as follows: DTGVSQNPRHKITKRGQNVTFRCDPISEHNRLYWYRQTLGQGPEFLTYFQNEAQLEKSRLLSDRFSAERPKGSFSTLEIQRTEQGDSAMYLCASVGAERTDTQYFGPGTRLTVL.

The chain is built from TRBV14 and TRBJ1-1, with D uncertain. This CDR3 region has 10 residues. Germline V gene lookup returns CDR1 SGHDN and CDR2 FVKESK. Trimming took 10 bases from V and 5 from J, leaving 8 bases between them. The CDR3 DNA is TGTGCCAACGCACGGACTGAAGCTTTCTTT. Encoded protein: CANARTEAFF.

This clonotype turned up a few times. This chain connects TRBV6-2 or TRBV6-3 to TRBJ2-4; D possibly corresponds to TRBD2 (6 bases). The length of the CDR3 is 16 residues. Trimming took 7 bases from V and 1 from J, leaving 17 bases between them. CDR1 is MNHEY, CDR2 SVGEGT, per germline. The CDR3 protein is CASNPTLGRAKNIQYF. Here the CDR3 DNA reads TGTGCCAGCAACCCCACGTTGGGGAGGGCCAAAAACATTCAGTACTTC.

As concerns this clonotype: At one end the junction does not follow the germline gene, possibly because of a read error. The chain couples TRBV6-1 to TRBJ2-5; possibly TRBD1 for D (5 bases). This CDR3 region has 16 residues. Per germline, CDR1 MNHNS and CDR2 SASEGT. This CDR3 reads CTSSVFGRANQETQYF. CDR3 DNA sequence: TGTACCAGCAGTGTTTTCGGCAGGGCCAACCAAGAGACCCAGTACTTC.

In DNA, the CDR3 is TGTGCCAGTAGTAGAGTTGGGGGACAGGGTATGTATGAGCAGTTCTTC. Its protein is CASSRVGGQGMYEQFF. This chain joins TRBV19 and TRBJ2-1, with 9 bases aligning to TRBD1. Trimming took 4 bases from V and 8 from J; bases not matched to a gene: 12. Germline loops: CDR1 LNHDA, CDR2 SQIVND (reference sequence). This CDR3 contains 16 residues.